This TCR beta chain was profiled in a study of blood T cell repertoires in COVID-19. A few counts support this clone. Measured with immunoSEQ multiplex PCR; TCRdb has only the in-frame clones, and not every one. The sample lists more than 200,000 clones; approximately 91% were seen once. The sequence derives from a man aged 40-55 years with acute or convalescent COVID-19. Input material: peripheral blood.

The CDR3 DNA sequence: TGTGCCAGCAGTTTAGCGGGGGATCAGCCCCAGCATTTT. Its protein product is CASSLAGDQPQHF. The chain has TRBV27 and TRBJ1-5; tentatively, D is TRBD1 (5 bases). This CDR3 spans 13 amino acids. With 2 bases removed from V and 5 bases from J, the gap between germline ends came to 7 bases. Germline V gene sequence: CDR1 MNHEY, CDR2 SMNVEV (reference sequence).